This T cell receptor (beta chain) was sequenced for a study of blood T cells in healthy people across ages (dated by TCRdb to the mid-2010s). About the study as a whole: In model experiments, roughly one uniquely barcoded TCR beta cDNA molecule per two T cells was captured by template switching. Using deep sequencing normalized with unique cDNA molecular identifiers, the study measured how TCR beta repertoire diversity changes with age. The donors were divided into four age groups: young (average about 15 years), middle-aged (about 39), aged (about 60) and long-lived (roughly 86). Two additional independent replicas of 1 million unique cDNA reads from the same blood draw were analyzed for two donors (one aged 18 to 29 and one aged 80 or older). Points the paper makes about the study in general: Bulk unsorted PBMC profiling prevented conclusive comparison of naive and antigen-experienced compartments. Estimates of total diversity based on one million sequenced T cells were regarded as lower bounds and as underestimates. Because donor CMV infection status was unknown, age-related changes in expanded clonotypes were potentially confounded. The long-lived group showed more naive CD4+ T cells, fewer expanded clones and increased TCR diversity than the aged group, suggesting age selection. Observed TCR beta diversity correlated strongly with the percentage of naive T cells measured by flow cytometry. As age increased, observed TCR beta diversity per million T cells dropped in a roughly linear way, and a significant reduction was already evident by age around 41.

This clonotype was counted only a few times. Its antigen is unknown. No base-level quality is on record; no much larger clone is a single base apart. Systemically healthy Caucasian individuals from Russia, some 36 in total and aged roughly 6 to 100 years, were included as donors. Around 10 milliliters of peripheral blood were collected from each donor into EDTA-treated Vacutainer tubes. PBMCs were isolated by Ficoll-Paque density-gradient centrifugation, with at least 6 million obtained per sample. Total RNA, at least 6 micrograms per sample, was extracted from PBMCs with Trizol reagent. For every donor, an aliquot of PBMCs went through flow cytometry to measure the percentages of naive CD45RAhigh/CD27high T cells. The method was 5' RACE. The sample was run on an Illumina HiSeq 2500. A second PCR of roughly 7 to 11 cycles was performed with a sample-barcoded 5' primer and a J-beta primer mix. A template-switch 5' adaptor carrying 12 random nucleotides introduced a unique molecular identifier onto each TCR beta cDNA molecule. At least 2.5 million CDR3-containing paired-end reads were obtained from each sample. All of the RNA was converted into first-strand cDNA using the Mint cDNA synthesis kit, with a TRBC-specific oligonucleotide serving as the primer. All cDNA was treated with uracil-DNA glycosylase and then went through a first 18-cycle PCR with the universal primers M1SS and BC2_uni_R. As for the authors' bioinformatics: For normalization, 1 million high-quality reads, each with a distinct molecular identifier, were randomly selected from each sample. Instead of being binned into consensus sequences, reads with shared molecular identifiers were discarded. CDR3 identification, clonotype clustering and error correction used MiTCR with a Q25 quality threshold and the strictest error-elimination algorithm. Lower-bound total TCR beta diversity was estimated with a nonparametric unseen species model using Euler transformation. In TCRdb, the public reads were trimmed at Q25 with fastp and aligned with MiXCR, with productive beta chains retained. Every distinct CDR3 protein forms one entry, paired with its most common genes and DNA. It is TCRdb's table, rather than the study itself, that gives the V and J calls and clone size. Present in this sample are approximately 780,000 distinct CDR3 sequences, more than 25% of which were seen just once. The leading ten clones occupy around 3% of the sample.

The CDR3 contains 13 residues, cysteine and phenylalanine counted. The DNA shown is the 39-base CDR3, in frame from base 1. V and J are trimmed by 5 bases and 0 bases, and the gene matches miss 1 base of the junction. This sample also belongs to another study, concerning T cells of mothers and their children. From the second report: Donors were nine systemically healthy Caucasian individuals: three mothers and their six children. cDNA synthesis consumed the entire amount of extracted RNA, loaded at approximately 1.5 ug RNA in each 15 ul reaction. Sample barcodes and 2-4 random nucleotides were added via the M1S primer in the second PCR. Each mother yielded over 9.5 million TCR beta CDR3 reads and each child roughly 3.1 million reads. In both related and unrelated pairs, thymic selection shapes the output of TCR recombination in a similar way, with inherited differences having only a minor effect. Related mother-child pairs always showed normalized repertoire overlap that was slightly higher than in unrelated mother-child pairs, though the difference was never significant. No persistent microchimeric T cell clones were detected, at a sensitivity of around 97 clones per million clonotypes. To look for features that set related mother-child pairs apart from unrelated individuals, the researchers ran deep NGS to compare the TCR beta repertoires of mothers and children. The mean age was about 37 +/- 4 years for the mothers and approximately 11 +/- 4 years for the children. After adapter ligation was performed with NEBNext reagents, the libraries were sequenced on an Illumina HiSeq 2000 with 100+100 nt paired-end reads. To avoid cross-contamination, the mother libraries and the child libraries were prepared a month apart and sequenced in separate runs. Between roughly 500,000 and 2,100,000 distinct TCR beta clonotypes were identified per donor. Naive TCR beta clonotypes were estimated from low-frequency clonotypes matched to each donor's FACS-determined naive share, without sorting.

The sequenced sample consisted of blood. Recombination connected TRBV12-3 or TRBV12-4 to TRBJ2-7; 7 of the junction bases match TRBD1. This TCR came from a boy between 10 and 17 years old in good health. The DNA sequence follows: TGTGCCAGCAGTCAGGGGGTCTCCTACGAGCAGTACTTC. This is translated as CASSQGVSYEQYF.